This TCR beta chain derives from a study of blood T cell repertoires in COVID-19. Study context: The United States, Italy and Spain provided the acute and convalescent COVID-19 samples.

The V and J ends lost 6 bases and 0 bases respectively, with 15 bases between them. This CDR3 is 16 amino acids long. The V gene's germline CDR1 is MDHEN and CDR2 SYDVKM. In the original workflow: Estimation of nucleated cell counts was performed using reference gene primer amplification. Repertoires were generated with immunoSEQ multiplex PCR, while TCRdb's copy carries only in-frame clones and drops some. V, J and clone size are taken as reported in that table, and D and trimming were inferred from the DNA itself. The table lists about 100,000 clones, roughly nine tenths of them singletons. The clonotype comes from a man aged 50 or older with active COVID-19. J is TRBJ2-4 and V is TRBV28, with a weak D call TRBD2 (7 bases). Source material: peripheral blood. CDR3 region: CASSSRGTRAKNIQYF. CDR3 DNA sequence: TGTGCCAGCAGCTCGCGGGGGACAAGAGCCAAAAACATTCAGTACTTC.